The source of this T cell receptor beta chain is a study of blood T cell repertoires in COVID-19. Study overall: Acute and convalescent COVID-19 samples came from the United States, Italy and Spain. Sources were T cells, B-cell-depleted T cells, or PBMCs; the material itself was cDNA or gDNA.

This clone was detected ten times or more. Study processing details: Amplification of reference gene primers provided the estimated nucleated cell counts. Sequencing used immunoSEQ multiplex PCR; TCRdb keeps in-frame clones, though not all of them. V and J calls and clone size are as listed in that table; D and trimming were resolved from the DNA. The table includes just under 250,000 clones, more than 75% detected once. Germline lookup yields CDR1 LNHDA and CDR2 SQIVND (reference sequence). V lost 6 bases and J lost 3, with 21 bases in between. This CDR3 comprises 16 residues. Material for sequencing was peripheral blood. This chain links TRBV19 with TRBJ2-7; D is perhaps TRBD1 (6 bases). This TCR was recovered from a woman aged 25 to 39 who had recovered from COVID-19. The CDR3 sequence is CASSNPLGQGYYEQYF. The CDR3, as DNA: TGTGCCAGTAGCAACCCGTTGGGACAAGGGTACTACGAGCAGTACTTC. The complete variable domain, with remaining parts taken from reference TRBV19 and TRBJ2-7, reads DGGITQSPKYLFRKEGQNVTLSCEQNLNHDAMYWYRQDPGQGLRLIYYSQIVNDFQKGDIAEGYSVSREKKESFPLTVTSAQKNPTAFYLCASSNPLGQGYYEQYFGPGTRLTVT.